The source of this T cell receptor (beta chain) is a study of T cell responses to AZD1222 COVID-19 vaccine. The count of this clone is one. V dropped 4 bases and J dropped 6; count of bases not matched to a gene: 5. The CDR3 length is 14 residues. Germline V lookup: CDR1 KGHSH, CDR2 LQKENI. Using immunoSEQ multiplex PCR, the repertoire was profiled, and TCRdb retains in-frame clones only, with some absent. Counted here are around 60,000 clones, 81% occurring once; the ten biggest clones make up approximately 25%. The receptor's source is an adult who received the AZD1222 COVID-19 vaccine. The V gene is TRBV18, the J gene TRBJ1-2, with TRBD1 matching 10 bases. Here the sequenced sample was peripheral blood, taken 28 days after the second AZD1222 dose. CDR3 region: CASSLRDRGDGYTF. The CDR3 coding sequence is TGTGCCAGCTCACTCCGGGACAGGGGCGATGGCTACACCTTC.